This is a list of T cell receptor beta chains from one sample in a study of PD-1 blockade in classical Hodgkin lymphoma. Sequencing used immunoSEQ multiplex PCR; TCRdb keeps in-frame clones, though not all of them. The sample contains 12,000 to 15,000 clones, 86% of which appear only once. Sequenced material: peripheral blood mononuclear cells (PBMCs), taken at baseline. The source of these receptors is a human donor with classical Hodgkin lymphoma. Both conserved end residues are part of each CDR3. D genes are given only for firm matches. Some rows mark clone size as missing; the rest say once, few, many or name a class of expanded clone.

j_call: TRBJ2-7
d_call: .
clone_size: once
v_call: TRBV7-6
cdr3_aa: CASSLIAAGDTYEQYF
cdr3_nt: TGTGCCAGCAGCTTAATTGCGGCAGGTGATACCTACGAGCAGTACTTC

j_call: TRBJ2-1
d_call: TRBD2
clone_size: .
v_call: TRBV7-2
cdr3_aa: CASSLSGASNEQFF
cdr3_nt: TGTGCCAGCAGCCTTAGCGGGGCGAGCAATGAGCAGTTCTTC

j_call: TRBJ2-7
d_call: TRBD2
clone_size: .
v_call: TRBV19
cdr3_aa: CASSKAGGPYEQYF
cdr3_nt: TGTGCCAGTAGTAAGGCGGGAGGGCCCTACGAGCAGTACTTC

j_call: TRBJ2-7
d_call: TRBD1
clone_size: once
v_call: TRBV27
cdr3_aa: CASSPRFGTGAYEQYF
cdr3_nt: TGTGCCAGCAGTCCCCGGTTCGGGACAGGGGCCTACGAGCAGTACTTC

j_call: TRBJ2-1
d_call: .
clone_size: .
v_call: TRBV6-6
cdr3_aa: CASSYLAEDEQFF
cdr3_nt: TGTGCCAGCAGTTACCTGGCCGAGGATGAGCAGTTCTTC

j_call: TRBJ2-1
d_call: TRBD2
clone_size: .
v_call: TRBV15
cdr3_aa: CATSRDPREAEQFF
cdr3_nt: TGTGCCACCAGCAGAGATCCGCGGGAGGCTGAGCAGTTCTTC

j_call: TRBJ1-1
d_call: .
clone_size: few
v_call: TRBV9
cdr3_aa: CASSLSGQEAFF
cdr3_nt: TGTGCCAGCAGCCTCTCTGGACAAGAAGCTTTCTTT

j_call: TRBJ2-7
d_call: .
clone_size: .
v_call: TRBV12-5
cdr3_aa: CASGLHSYEQYF
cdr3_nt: TGTGCTAGTGGTTTGCACAGCTACGAGCAGTACTTC

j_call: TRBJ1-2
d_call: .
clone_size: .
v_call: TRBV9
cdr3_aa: CASSASYGYTF
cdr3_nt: TGTGCCAGCAGCGCCTCCTATGGCTACACCTTC

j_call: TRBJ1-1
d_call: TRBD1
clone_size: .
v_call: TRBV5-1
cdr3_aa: CASSLGQGATNTEAFF
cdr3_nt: TGCGCCAGCAGCTTGGGACAGGGGGCTACGAACACTGAAGCTTTCTTT

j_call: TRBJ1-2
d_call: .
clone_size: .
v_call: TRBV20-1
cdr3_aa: CSASTGYGYTF
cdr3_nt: TGCAGTGCTTCTACAGGGTATGGCTACACCTTC

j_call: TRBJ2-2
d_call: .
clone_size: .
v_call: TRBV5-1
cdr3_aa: CASSSERITGELFF
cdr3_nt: TGCGCCAGCAGCTCCGAGCGTATCACCGGGGAGCTGTTTTTT

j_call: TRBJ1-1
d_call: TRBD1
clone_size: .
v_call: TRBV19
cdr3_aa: CASSVFTGGLNTEAFF
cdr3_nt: TGTGCCAGTAGTGTTTTTACAGGGGGTTTGAACACTGAAGCTTTCTTT

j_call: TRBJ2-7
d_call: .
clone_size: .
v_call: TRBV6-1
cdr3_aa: CASSSYYEQYF
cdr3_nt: TGTGCCAGCTCCTCATACTACGAGCAGTACTTC

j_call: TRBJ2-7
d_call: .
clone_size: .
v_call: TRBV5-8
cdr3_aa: CASSPGHYYEQYF
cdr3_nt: TGTGCCAGCAGCCCGGGACATTACTACGAGCAGTACTTC

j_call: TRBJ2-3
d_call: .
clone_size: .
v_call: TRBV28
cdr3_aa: CASSLWEEGADTQYF
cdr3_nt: TGTGCCAGCAGTTTGTGGGAGGAAGGGGCAGATACGCAGTATTTT

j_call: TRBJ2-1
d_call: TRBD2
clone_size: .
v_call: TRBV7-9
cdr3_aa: CASTASGRGREQFF
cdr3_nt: TGTGCCAGCACGGCTAGCGGGAGGGGGCGGGAGCAGTTCTTC

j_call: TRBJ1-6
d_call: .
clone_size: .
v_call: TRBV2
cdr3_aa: CASSEVRDSPLHF
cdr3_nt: TGTGCCAGCAGTGAAGTGCGGGACTCACCCCTCCACTTT

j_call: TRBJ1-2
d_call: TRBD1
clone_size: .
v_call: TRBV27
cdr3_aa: CASSSHPSGGDGYTF
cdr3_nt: TGTGCCAGCAGTTCTCACCCCTCAGGGGGCGATGGCTACACCTTC

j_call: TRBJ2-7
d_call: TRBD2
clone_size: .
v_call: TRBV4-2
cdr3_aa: CASSQGASGSYEQYF
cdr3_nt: TGTGCCAGCAGCCAAGGGGCTAGCGGGAGTTACGAGCAGTACTTC

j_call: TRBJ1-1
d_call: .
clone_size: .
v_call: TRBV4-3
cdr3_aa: CASSHGLGARNTEAFF
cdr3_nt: TGCGCCAGCAGCCACGGGCTCGGGGCAAGGAACACTGAAGCTTTCTTT

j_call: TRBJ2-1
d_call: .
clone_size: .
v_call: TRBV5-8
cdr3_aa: CASSLAWRGTYNEQFF
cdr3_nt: TGTGCCAGCAGCTTGGCTTGGAGGGGAACCTACAATGAGCAGTTCTTC

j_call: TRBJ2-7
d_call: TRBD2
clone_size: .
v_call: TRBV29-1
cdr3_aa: CSVEGGEREIEQYF
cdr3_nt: TGCAGCGTTGAAGGAGGGGAGCGGGAAATCGAGCAGTACTTC

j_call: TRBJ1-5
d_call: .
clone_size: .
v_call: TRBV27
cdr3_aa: CASSPTGGSGNQPQHF
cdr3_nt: TGTGCCAGCAGTCCCACCGGGGGGTCTGGCAATCAGCCCCAGCATTTT

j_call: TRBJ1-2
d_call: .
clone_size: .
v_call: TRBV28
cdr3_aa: CASSLLGSYGYTF
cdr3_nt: TGTGCCAGCAGTTTACTGGGTAGTTATGGCTACACCTTC

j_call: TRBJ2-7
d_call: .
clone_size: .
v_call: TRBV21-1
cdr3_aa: CASSKEEGRRHYEQYF
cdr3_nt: TGTGCCAGCAGCAAAGAAGAAGGACGGAGACATTACGAGCAGTACTTC

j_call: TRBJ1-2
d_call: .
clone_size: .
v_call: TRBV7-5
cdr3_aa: CASSQGGSYGYTF
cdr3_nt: TGTGCCAGCAGCCAGGGGGGTAGCTATGGCTACACCTTC

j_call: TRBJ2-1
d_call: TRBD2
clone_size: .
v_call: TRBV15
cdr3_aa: CATSQGAGGEQFF
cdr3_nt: TGTGCCACCAGTCAGGGAGCGGGAGGTGAGCAGTTCTTC

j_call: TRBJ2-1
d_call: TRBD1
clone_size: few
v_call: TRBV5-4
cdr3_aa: CASSLPGGPYNEQFF
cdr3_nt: TGTGCCAGCAGCTTGCCAGGGGGTCCCTACAATGAGCAGTTCTTC

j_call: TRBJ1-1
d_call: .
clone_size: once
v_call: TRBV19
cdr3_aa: CASRDRYMNTEAFF
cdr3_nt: TGTGCCAGTAGAGACAGGTACATGAACACTGAAGCTTTCTTT

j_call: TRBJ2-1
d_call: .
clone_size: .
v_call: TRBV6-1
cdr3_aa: CASSEGVDSYNEQFF
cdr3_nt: TGTGCCAGCAGTGAGGGCGTAGACTCCTACAATGAGCAGTTCTTC

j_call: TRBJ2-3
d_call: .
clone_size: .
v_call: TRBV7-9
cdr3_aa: CASSLQSFTDTQYF
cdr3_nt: TGTGCCAGCAGCTTGCAGTCCTTCACAGATACGCAGTATTTT

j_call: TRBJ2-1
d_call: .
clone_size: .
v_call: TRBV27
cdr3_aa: CASWPRLVTYNEQFF
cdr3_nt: TGTGCCAGCTGGCCTCGACTAGTCACCTACAATGAGCAGTTCTTC

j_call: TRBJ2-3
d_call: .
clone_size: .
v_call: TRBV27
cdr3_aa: CASSLFLDLTDTQYF
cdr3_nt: TGTGCCAGCAGTTTATTCCTGGACCTGACAGATACGCAGTATTTT

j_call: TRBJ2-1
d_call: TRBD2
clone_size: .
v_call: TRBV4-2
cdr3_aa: CASSHDPQRERGNEQFF
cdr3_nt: TGTGCCAGCAGCCACGACCCCCAGCGGGAGAGGGGGAATGAGCAGTTCTTC

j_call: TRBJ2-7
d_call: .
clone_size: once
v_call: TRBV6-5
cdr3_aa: CASAQGYEQYF
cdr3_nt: TGTGCCAGCGCACAGGGCTACGAGCAGTACTTC

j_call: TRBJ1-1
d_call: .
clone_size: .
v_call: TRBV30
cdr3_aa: CAWTIRWTKNTEAFF
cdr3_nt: TGTGCCTGGACTATCAGGTGGACCAAAAACACTGAAGCTTTCTTT

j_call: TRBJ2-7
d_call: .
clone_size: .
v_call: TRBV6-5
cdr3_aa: CASSWGDEQYF
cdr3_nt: TGTGCCAGCAGTTGGGGCGACGAGCAGTACTTC

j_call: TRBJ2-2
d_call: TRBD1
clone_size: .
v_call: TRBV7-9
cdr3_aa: CASSLEQGQAGELFF
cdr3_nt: TGTGCCAGCAGCTTAGAACAGGGGCAGGCCGGGGAGCTGTTTTTT

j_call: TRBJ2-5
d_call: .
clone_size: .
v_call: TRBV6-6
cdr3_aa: CASTPGGAAREQYF
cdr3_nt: TGTGCCAGCACCCCAGGTGGGGCCGCCCGGGAGCAGTACTTC

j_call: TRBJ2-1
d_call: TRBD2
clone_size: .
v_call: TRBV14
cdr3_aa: CASSLAGGPNEQFF
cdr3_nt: TGTGCCAGTTCTCTAGCGGGAGGGCCCAATGAGCAGTTCTTC

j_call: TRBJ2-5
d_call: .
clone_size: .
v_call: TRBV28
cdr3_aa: CASSMEGPGWYF
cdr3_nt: TGTGCCAGCAGTATGGAGGGCCCCGGGTGGTACTTC

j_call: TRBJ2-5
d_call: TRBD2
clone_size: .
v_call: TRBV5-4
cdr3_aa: CASSLGTSHGETQYF
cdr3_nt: TGTGCCAGCAGCTTGGGGACTAGCCATGGAGAGACCCAGTACTTC

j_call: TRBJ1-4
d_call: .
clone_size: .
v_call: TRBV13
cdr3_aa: CASSLGLGPNEKLFF
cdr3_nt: TGTGCCAGCAGCTTAGGCCTAGGTCCGAATGAAAAACTGTTTTTT

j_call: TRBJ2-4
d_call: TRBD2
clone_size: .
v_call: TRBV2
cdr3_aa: CASRGLAGGLLGNIQYF
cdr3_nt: TGTGCCAGCAGGGGACTAGCGGGAGGGCTCCTCGGAAACATTCAGTACTTC